In this sample, the clone carrying this T cell receptor beta chain turned up once. These data are taken from a study of PD-1 blockade in mismatch repair-deficient tumors. Every patient had mismatch repair deficiency by PCR or immunohistochemistry. TCRs were sequenced from a few patients responding to pembrolizumab. Some clones are missing from TCRdb's copy, which holds only in-frame ones; the method was immunoSEQ multiplex PCR. In the table there are about 100,000 clones, 70% to 85% of which are singletons. This TCR derives from an adult with mismatch repair-deficient cancer. Specimen: peripheral blood, collected 30 to 36 weeks after starting pembrolizumab.

The CDR3 protein is CASSEVGGTGYTF. CDR3 DNA: TGTGCCAGCAGTGAAGTGGGGGGGACTGGCTACACCTTC. The chain has TRBV6-1 and TRBJ1-2, with a possible D match to TRBD1 (5 bases). CDR1 MNHNS and CDR2 SASEGT come from the germline V gene. The germline V and J ends were trimmed by 1 base and 7 bases, with 10 bases remaining between them. The CDR3 spans 13 residues.